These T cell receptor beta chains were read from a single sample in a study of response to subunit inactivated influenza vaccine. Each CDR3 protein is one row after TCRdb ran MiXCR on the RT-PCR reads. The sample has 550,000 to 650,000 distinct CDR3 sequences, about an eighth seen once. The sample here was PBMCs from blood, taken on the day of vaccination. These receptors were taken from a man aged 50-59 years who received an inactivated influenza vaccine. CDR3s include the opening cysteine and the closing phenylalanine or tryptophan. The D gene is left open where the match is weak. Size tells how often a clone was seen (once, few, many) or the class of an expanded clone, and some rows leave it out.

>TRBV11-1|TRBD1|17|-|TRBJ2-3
CASSSSRDRVFADTQYF
TGTGCCAGCAGCTCGTCACGGGACAGGGTCTTCGCAGATACGCAGTATTTT
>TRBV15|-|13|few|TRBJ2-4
CATSTKLKNIQYF
TGTGCCACCAGTACAAAATTAAAAAACATTCAGTACTTC
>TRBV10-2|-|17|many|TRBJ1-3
CASGTGAVAPRGNTIYF
TGCGCCAGCGGGACGGGGGCAGTTGCTCCTCGTGGAAACACCATATATTTT
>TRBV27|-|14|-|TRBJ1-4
CASSFGRAGEKLFF
TGTGCCAGCAGTTTTGGCAGGGCGGGTGAAAAACTGTTTTTT
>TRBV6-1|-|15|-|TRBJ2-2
CASTRSGAKGGELFF
TGTGCCAGCACCAGATCAGGGGCTAAAGGGGGGGAGCTGTTTTTT
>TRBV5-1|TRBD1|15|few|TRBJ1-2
CASSSTGQDGYGYTF
TGCGCCAGCAGCTCCACCGGACAGGATGGCTATGGCTACACCTTC
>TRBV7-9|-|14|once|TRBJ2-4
CASSLTVANNIQYF
TGTGCCAGCAGCTTAACAGTAGCCAATAACATTCAGTACTTC
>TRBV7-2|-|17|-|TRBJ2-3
CASSQARGGLYTDTQYF
TGTGCCAGCAGCCAAGCGCGTGGGGGGCTATACACAGATACGCAGTATTTT
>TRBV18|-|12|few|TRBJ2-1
CASSPLNDEQFF
TGTGCCAGCTCACCACTAAACGATGAGCAGTTCTTC
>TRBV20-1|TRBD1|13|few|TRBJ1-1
CSARRGQSQKAFF
TGCAGTGCTAGAAGGGGACAGAGTCAAAAAGCTTTCTTT
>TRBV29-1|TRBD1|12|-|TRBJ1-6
CSVGDRDSPLHF
TGCAGCGTTGGGGACAGGGACTCACCCCTCCACTTT
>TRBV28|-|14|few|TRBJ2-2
CASSFAGKAGELFF
TGTGCCAGCAGTTTTGCGGGGAAGGCCGGGGAGCTGTTTTTT
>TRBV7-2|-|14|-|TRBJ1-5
CASSLRFNNQPQHF
TGTGCCAGCAGCTTAAGGTTCAACAATCAGCCCCAGCATTTT
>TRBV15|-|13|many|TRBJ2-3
CATSTLDSDTQYF
TGTGCCACCAGCACCTTAGACTCCGATACGCAGTATTTT
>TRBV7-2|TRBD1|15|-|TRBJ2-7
CASSLSGQGVWEQYF
TGTGCCAGCAGCTTATCCGGACAGGGAGTTTGGGAGCAGTACTTC
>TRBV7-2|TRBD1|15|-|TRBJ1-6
CASSSGTGGNSPLHF
TGTGCCAGCAGCTCCGGAACAGGGGGCAATTCACCCCTCCACTTT
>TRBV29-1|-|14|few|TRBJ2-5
CSVDRPGFQETQYF
TGCAGCGTTGATCGACCGGGTTTCCAAGAGACCCAGTACTTC
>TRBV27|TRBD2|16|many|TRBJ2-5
CASSLAGGFSQETQYF
TGTGCCAGCAGTTTAGCGGGGGGCTTTTCACAAGAGACCCAGTACTTC